The clone carrying this TCR beta chain showed up just a few times. The target antigen is unknown. The data were obtained in a study of beta chain features in type 1 diabetes. General study points: Type 1 diabetes patients had moderately but significantly shorter TCRB CDR3s in all four CD4+ subsets. Whether TCRB rearrangement is influenced by HLA type went unresolved here.

Trimming removed 3 bases from V and 2 bases from J, with 10 bases in between. Germline lookup yields CDR1 GTSNPN and CDR2 SVGIG (reference sequence). The CDR3 totals 14 residues. The whole isolated RNA underwent reverse transcription, so sequencing captured expressed TCRB transcripts. Libraries were prepared by immunoSEQ multiplex PCR; TCRdb keeps only in-frame clonotypes and omits some of them. Counted here are over 600,000 clones, around 12% occurring once; the ten biggest clones make up 0.095% to 0.15%. This rearrangement joins TRBV30 to TRBJ2-2; D possibly corresponds to TRBD1 (5 bases). The receptor was isolated from a young man with type 1 diabetes. Sequenced sample: naive CD4+ T cells from blood. The CDR3 protein is CAWRQDTNTGELFF. As DNA, the CDR3 is TGTGCCTGGAGGCAGGACACAAACACCGGGGAGCTGTTTTTT.